This record covers a single T cell receptor beta chain. Generated by immunoSEQ multiplex PCR, the TCRdb table keeps only in-frame clones and is missing some. This table has some 87,000 clones, 83% appearing once. The CDR3 loop spans 17 amino acids. The germline gives CDR1 MGHRA, CDR2 YSYEKL. V shed 4 bases and J shed 0 bases, with 13 bases lying between them. This specimen belongs to a study of ipilimumab plus nivolumab after autologous stem cell transplantation. The chain is built from TRBV4-1 and TRBJ2-6; the D call may be TRBD1 or TRBD2 (5 bases each). This TCR was recovered from a male donor with diffuse large B-cell lymphoma. This specimen was PBMCs, taken in a trial of ipilimumab plus nivolumab as post-transplant consolidation. The CDR3 DNA reads as TGCGCCAGCAGCCGGGGGTGGGGGAGCTCTGGGGCCAACGTCCTGACTTTC. Its protein product is CASSRGWGSSGANVLTF.